The 20 T cell receptor beta chains below were found in one sample sequenced in a study of tumor-infiltrating lymphocytes in primary liver carcinoma. The template, 500 ng total RNA, yielded TCR beta cDNA made with a constant-region primer. Modified slightly, ARM-PCR produced TCR beta libraries over three nested multiplex PCR rounds. TRBV1-TRBV30 forward and Cbeta reverse primers drove the first two roughly 10-cycle rounds. TCRdb analysed the multiplex PCR reads with MiXCR anew, one entry per CDR3 protein. This table has more than 90,000 distinct CDR3 sequences, about 70% appearing once. Bulk tissue was left unsorted, and RNA and DNA were co-extracted from about 19-30 mg of it. Sequenced material: liver tumor tissue from sampling region 2. Subset noted: tumor region T2, inferior pole. These receptors were collected from a woman aged 55-70 years with primary liver carcinoma and hepatitis B virus infection.

This clonotype was recorded once. A read error is possible here, since a much larger clone lies one base away. The chain employs TRBV12-5 and TRBJ1-3; D gene uncertain. The CDR3 covers 15 residues. Germline assignment: CDR1 LGHNT and CDR2 FRNRAP. The CDR3 reads CASGPVGFSANTIYF. CDR3 sequence (DNA): TGTGCTAGTGGTCCGGTAGGGTTCTCTGCAAACACCATATATTTT.

Regarding this clonotype: Its ends do not fully match the called genes, so a read error is possible. This chain uses TRBV6-5 with TRBJ1-2; a weak D match, TRBD1 (5 bases). The CDR3 is made up of 13 amino acids. Germline CDR1 is MNHEY and CDR2 is SVGAGI. CDR3 region: CASSYGGSYCYTF. The CDR3 coding sequence is TGTGCTAGCAGTTACGGGGGATCCTATTGCTACACCTTC.

The rearrangement links TRBV29-1 to TRBJ2-6; 10 bases map to TRBD1. Trimming cost V 1 base and J 2 bases; bases outside gene matches: 11. Germline CDR1 and CDR2: SQVTM and ANQGSEA. The CDR3 has 19 residues. CDR3 bases: TGCAGCGTTGAAGCCCACCCCGGGACAGGGGACACTGGGGCCAACGTCCTGACTTTC. This gives the protein CSVEAHPGTGDTGANVLTF.

The chain links TRBV29-1 to TRBJ1-3; D unresolved. Germline assignment: CDR1 SQVTM and CDR2 ANQGSEA. The CDR3 consists of 13 residues. Between the trimmed V and J ends, which lost 6 bases and 8 bases, there was a span of 17 bases. CDR3 coding DNA: TGCAGCGTCATACTTGCAATAGGATACACCATATATTTT. It encodes CSVILAIGYTIYF.

At least ten counts were recorded for this clonotype. The rearrangement links TRBV21-1 to TRBJ2-5; TRBD1, the table's D call, was not compared with the DNA. TRBV21-1 is a pseudogene. The CDR3 covers 15 residues. Here the CDR3 reads CASSKEGTEPETQYF. CDR3 nucleotide sequence: TGTGCCAGCAGCAAAGAGGGGACGGAACCAGAGACCCAGTACTTC.

This clonotype has more than one count but fewer than ten. A much larger clone lies one base from this, so it may be a read error. This chain links TRBV10-2 with TRBJ2-7; D gene uncertain. Deletions cut 10 bases from V and 7 bases from J, with 14 bases between. The CDR3 extends over 11 amino acids. Germline V gene data show CDR1 as WSHSY and CDR2 as SAAADI. The CDR3 sequence: CATYSGSEQYF. CDR3 DNA: TGCGCCACATACAGTGGTAGTGAGCAGTACTTC.

The chain carries TRBV7-9 and TRBJ1-4; TRBD1 might be the D (5 bases). The CDR3 is 17 amino acids. The V gene's germline CDR1 is SEHNR and CDR2 FQNEAQ (reference sequence). V lost 1 base and J 4 bases, leaving 16 bases between the germline ends. The CDR3 here is CASSLGGRAGINEKLFF. The CDR3 DNA is TGTGCCAGCAGCTTAGGGGGACGTGCGGGGATTAATGAAAAACTGTTTTTT.

With regard to this clonotype: With a much larger clone just one base away, this may be a read error. The rearrangement joins TRBV5-4 to TRBJ2-3; 9 positions match TRBD2. The CDR3 extends over 15 amino acids. CDR1 and CDR2 from the germline V gene are SGHNT and YYREEE (reference sequence). The CDR3 loop is CASSYLTSGTDMQYF. DNA for the CDR3: TGTGCCAGCAGCTATCTGACTAGCGGCACAGATATGCAGTATTTT.

The chain is built from TRBV6-6 and TRBJ2-7; TRBD1 agrees at 7 bases. The V and J ends lost 9 bases and 5 bases, in that order; junction bases with no gene match: 13. The CDR3 totals 14 residues. From germline, CDR1 is MNHNY and CDR2 SVGAGI (reference sequence). CDR3 in amino acids: CASYSGTAFHEQYF. CDR3 DNA sequence: TGTGCCAGTTACTCGGGGACAGCGTTCCACGAGCAGTACTTC.

This clonotype was found many times. The chain recombines TRBV11-2 with TRBJ2-5; possible D gene TRBD2, 7 bases. The V gene lost 4 bases and the J gene lost 1 base, with 16 bases spanning the gap. CDR3 size: 16 residues. Germline-derived CDR1 and CDR2 are SGHAT and FQNNGV. CDR3 protein: CASSSLRGGFQETQYF. The CDR3, as DNA: TGTGCCAGCAGCTCACTAAGGGGGGGCTTCCAAGAGACCCAGTACTTC.

This chain's CDR3 is CASISDRSCETQYF. CDR3 bases: TGTGCCAGCATCTCCGACAGGTCCTGCGAGACCCAGTACTTC. The chain combines TRBV11-2 with TRBJ2-5, with D maybe TRBD1 (6 bases). The CDR3 length is 14 residues. V lost 7 bases and J lost 5, with 17 bases in between. The germline gives CDR1 SGHAT, CDR2 FQNNGV.

Of note for this clonotype: As the CDR3 is not closed by the conserved phenylalanine or tryptophan, this likely results from a read error. It is unclear where the CDR3 begins or ends on the DNA, so no DNA is shown, and the CDR3 is as TCRdb lists it. CDR3 protein: CTSRSGTTYEQYL. This rearrangement joins TRBV1 to TRBJ2-7. TRBV1 is a listed pseudogene. The CDR3 length is 13 residues, termini included.

Notes on this clonotype: Since no conserved phenylalanine or tryptophan closes the CDR3, a read error is the likely cause. This chain joins TRBV6-1 and TRBJ1-5, with TRBD1 matching over 8 bases. In germline, CDR1 is MNHNS, CDR2 SASEGT. The CDR3 sequence is 14 residues long. With V trimmed by 5 bases and J by 5 bases, 5 bases remained unmatched. In nucleotides, the CDR3 is TGTGCCAGCAGTCGGACAGGGCTGGATCAGCCCCAGCATCTT. It encodes CASSRTGLDQPQHL.

On this clonotype itself: Its ends do not fully match the called genes, so a read error is possible. The CDR3 sequence: CASSRGLVGGYERFF. The CDR3 DNA reads TGTGCCAGCAGCCGTGGACTAGTGGGAGGATATGAGCGGTTCTTC. V and J are TRBV12-3 or TRBV12-4 and TRBJ2-1; TRBD2 agrees at 7 bases. CDR3 length equals 15 residues.

With regard to this clonotype: One end of the junction fails to match germline, which may point to a read error. The rearrangement links TRBV9 to TRBJ2-2; D might be TRBD2 (5 bases). The CDR3 spans 14 residues. Germline V gives CDR1 SGDLS, CDR2 YYNGEE. The CDR3 protein is CASSVGRITGVLFF. The CDR3 DNA reads TGTGCCAGCAGCGTAGGAAGGATCACCGGGGTGCTGTTTTTT.

Regarding this clonotype: The junction and the germline gene differ at one end; a read error may be behind it. The CDR3 DNA reads as TGTGCCATCAGCTTAAATCTGATCAGGGCGTTGCGCTATGGCTACACCTTC. It yields the protein CAISLNLIRALRYGYTF. This chain links TRBV11-2 with TRBJ1-2, with D possibly being TRBD1 (5 bases). This CDR3 is 17 amino acids long. Germline lookup yields CDR1 SGHAT and CDR2 FQNNGV.

A remark on this clonotype: Sequence at one end of the junction differs from germline and may be a read error. The chain uses TRBV5-4 and TRBJ2-7; D is perhaps TRBD1 (6 bases). Germline V lookup: CDR1 SGHNT, CDR2 YYREEE (reference sequence). The CDR3 has 15 residues. The CDR3 loop reads CASSGNRDNYYERYF. The CDR3 DNA is TGTGCCAGCAGCGGGAACCGGGACAATTACTACGAGCGGTACTTC.

Note on this clonotype: At one end, the junction sequence differs from germline, possibly due to a read error. V and J are TRBV4-1 and TRBJ2-3; D tentatively fits TRBD1 or TRBD2 (6 bases each). The CDR3 length is 16 residues. Germline V lookup: CDR1 MGHRA, CDR2 YSYEKL. CDR3 coding DNA: TGCGTCAGCAGTACACAGGGACTCTCAAGGGGAGATACGCAGTATTTT. It yields the protein CVSSTQGLSRGDTQYF.

The chain is built from TRBV5-6 and TRBJ2-7, with 7 bases matching TRBD2. Per the germline V gene, CDR1 is SGHDT and CDR2 is YYEEEE. Trimming at V came to 1 base and at J to 2 bases, leaving 6 bases not matched to a gene. CDR3 length: 15 residues. The CDR3 DNA follows: TGTGCCAGCAGCTTGAGTGGGAGGGAACCCTACGAGCAGTACTTC. This sequence encodes CASSLSGREPYEQYF. The full variable domain, rest sourced from reference TRBV5-6 and TRBJ2-7, is DAGVTQSPTHLIKTRGQQVTLRCSPKSGHDTVSWYQQALGQGPQFIFQYYEEEERQRGNFPDRFSGHQFPNYSSELNVNALLLGDSALYLCASSLSGREPYEQYFGPGTRLTVT.

A note on this clonotype: An end of the junction does not agree with germline; a read error may underlie this. The rearrangement links TRBV29-1 to TRBJ2-7; TRBD2 matches at 9 bases. From germline, CDR1 is SQVTM and CDR2 ANQGSEA. This CDR3 is built from 15 residues. The CDR3 DNA reads TGCAGCATTGAGGACAGCGGGAGGCCACCCTACGAGCAGTACTTC. It is translated as CSIEDSGRPPYEQYF.